A single sample gave rise to the 15 T cell receptor beta chains below, sequenced in a study of molecular identifiers for immune sequencing clone quantification. TCRdb called the PCR reads again in MiXCR, with one record for every CDR3 protein. Among 50,000 to 65,000 distinct CDR3 sequences listed, roughly 24% were seen once. The sample taken for sequencing was naive CD8+ T cells from blood, with Jurkat cell RNA spiked in. As to subset: FACS-sorted CD8+CD4-CCR7+CD45RA+ naive T cells. The receptors stem from a human donor in good health. Some libraries in this study had Jurkat cell RNA spiked in.

The table lists this clonotype with many counts. The rearrangement joins TRBV4-3 to TRBJ1-1; TRBD1 is a possible D gene (5 bases). CDR1 and CDR2 (germline): LGHNA, YSLEER. The CDR3 is 15 residues long. Trimming took 0 bases from V and 8 from J, leaving 16 bases between them. The CDR3 is CASSQDGGGSVEAFF. In DNA form, the CDR3 reads TGCGCCAGCAGCCAAGATGGGGGAGGGTCAGTAGAAGCTTTCTTT.

This clonotype appeared many times. V gene TRBV27 combines with J gene TRBJ2-7; 10 bases fit TRBD2. The CDR3 totals 15 residues. The germline CDR1 and CDR2 sequences are MNHEY and SMNVEV (reference sequence). V shed 6 bases, J shed 2 bases, and the junction held 7 bases outside the gene matches. The CDR3 spells CASSIAGGLTYEQYF. CDR3 nucleotides: TGTGCCAGCAGCATAGCGGGGGGACTTACCTACGAGCAGTACTTC.

A word on this clonotype: Being one base from a much bigger clone, this may be a read error. The J gene is TRBJ2-7, the V gene TRBV3-1; the D is unclear. The V gene lost 4 bases and the J gene lost 3 bases, with 16 bases spanning the gap. Germline V gives CDR1 LGHDT, CDR2 YNNKEL (reference sequence). CDR3 length equals 15 residues. CDR3 nucleotides: TGTGCCAGCAGCCTTGCAACGGACGCCTTCTACGAGCAGTACTTC. This translates into CASSLATDAFYEQYF.

This clonotype was found many times. The rearrangement uses TRBV21-1 and TRBJ2-4; the D call of TRBD1 is as the table states it, not checked on the DNA. TRBV21-1 is reported as a pseudogene. This CDR3 contains 16 residues. CDR3 nucleotides: TGTGCCAGCAGCAGTGTCAGGGACCTAGCCAAAAACATTCAGTACTTC. Protein product: CASSSVRDLAKNIQYF.

This clonotype was detected ten times or more. The chain is built from TRBV28 and TRBJ1-5; 9 positions match TRBD1. Trimming took 5 bases from V and 1 from J; bases not matched to a gene: 9. This CDR3 is 17 amino acids long. Germline V gives CDR1 MDHEN, CDR2 SYDVKM. The DNA of the CDR3 is TGTGCCAGCAGTCCTATTGGGACAGGGTGGAGCAATCAGCCCCAGCATTTT. Translating gives CASSPIGTGWSNQPQHF.

Comments on this clonotype: Since a much larger clone is just one base distant, this may be a read error. The V and J genes are TRBV5-6 and TRBJ2-7; D unclear. Germline loops: CDR1 SGHDT, CDR2 YYEEEE. With 0 bases removed from V and 7 bases from J, the gap between germline ends came to 8 bases. The CDR3 runs to 12 residues. The CDR3 loop reads CASSLEDVEQYF. The DNA for the CDR3 is TGTGCCAGCAGCTTGGAGGACGTGGAGCAGTACTTC.

A few counts support this clonotype. J is TRBJ2-7 and V is TRBV29-1; possibly TRBD2 for D (6 bases). The CDR3 is 15 amino acids. V lost 0 bases and J lost 0, with 12 bases in between. The germline V gene encodes CDR1 SQVTM and CDR2 ANQGSEA. The CDR3 sequence: CSVEDAGLSSYEQYF. Here the CDR3 DNA reads TGCAGCGTTGAAGATGCGGGGCTAAGCTCCTACGAGCAGTACTTC.

This clonotype was counted many times. V is TRBV2 and J is TRBJ2-7; no firm D call. V lost 3 bases, J lost 0 bases, and 12 bases lay in between. Germline CDR1 and CDR2: SNHLY and FYNNEI. CDR3 length: 15 amino acids. The CDR3 region has the DNA TGTGCCAGCAGTGATTTGCGGCCCAGCTCCTACGAGCAGTACTTC. It specifies CASSDLRPSSYEQYF.

This clonotype was observed a few times. The V gene is TRBV11-2, the J gene TRBJ2-1, with TRBD2 as a possible D gene (5 bases). The CDR3 extends over 14 amino acids. Per germline, CDR1 SGHAT and CDR2 FQNNGV. The ends were cut back, 1 base at V and 11 bases at J, with 15 bases in the middle. CDR3 DNA sequence: TGTGCCAGCAGCTTAGTCCCCGGGGTACAAAAGCAGTTCTTC. Amino acid sequence: CASSLVPGVQKQFF.

This sequence joins TRBV28 and TRBJ2-7; D call uncertain. The CDR3 length is 12 residues. The V gene lost 3 bases and the J gene lost 6 bases, with 9 bases spanning the gap. CDR1 and CDR2 from the germline V gene are MDHEN and SYDVKM. CDR3 sequence reads: CASSFPGCEQYF. CDR3 sequence (DNA): TGTGCCAGCAGTTTCCCCGGATGCGAGCAGTACTTC.

This rearrangement joins TRBV19 to TRBJ2-2; no reliable D call. The V gene lost 4 bases and the J gene lost 5 bases, with 20 bases spanning the gap. The CDR3 consists of 17 residues. Germline lookup yields CDR1 LNHDA and CDR2 SQIVND (reference sequence). CDR3 amino acids: CASSTSTVVQKTGELFF. CDR3 DNA: TGTGCCAGTAGTACATCGACCGTGGTGCAGAAAACCGGGGAGCTGTTTTTT.

This clonotype was counted ten times or more. The V gene is TRBV14, the J gene TRBJ1-6; D might be TRBD1 (5 bases). With 0 bases removed from V and 4 bases from J, the gap between germline ends came to 19 bases. This CDR3 is 19 amino acids long. Per germline, CDR1 SGHDN and CDR2 FVKESK. CDR3 amino acids: CASSQDSPGRTVYNSPLHF. The CDR3 DNA is TGTGCCAGCAGCCAAGATTCCCCGGGACGGACGGTTTATAATTCACCCCTCCACTTT.

V usage is TRBV12-5 and J usage is TRBJ1-5; D ambiguous. Trimming removed 0 bases from V and 9 bases from J, with 6 bases in between. This CDR3 contains 12 residues. Germline assignment: CDR1 LGHNT and CDR2 FRNRAP. The DNA for the CDR3 is TGTGCTAGTGGTTTGGTCCGCCCGCCCCAGCATTTT. Amino acids: CASGLVRPPQHF.

This clonotype appeared a single time. A much larger clone lies a single base off, so this may be a read error. The chain employs TRBV12-3 or TRBV12-4 and TRBJ2-3; D gene unclear. The CDR3 contains 13 residues. CDR3 DNA sequence: TGTGCCAGCAGTTCCACAAATCTGGATACGCGGTATTTT. It translates to CASSSTNLDTRYF.

This clonotype was picked up many times. The chain carries TRBV6-5 and TRBJ2-5, with a possible D match to TRBD1 (5 bases). The CDR3 is 15 amino acids. CDR1 is MNHEY and CDR2 is SVGAGI in the germline V gene. V was clipped by 3 bases and J by 4 bases, with 15 bases between them. CDR3 amino acids: CASSYIGGASETQYF. CDR3 coding DNA: TGTGCCAGCAGTTATATCGGTGGGGCTTCAGAGACCCAGTACTTC.